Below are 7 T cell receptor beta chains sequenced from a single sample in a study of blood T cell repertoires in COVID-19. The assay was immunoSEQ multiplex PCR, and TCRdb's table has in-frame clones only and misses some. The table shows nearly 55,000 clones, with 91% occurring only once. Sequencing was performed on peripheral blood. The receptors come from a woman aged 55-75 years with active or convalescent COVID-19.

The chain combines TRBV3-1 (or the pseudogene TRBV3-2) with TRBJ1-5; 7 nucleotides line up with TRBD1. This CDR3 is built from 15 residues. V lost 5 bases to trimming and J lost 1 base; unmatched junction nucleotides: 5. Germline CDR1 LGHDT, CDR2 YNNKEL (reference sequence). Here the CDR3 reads CASSSDRESNQPQHF. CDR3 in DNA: TGTGCCAGCAGCTCTGACAGGGAGAGCAATCAGCCCCAGCATTTT.

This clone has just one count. Here the CDR3 reads CASGRDYEQFF. In DNA form, the CDR3 reads TGTGCCAGTGGGAGGGACTATGAGCAGTTCTTC. J is TRBJ2-1 and V is TRBV6-5; TRBD2 agrees at 7 bases. Trimming cost V 9 bases and J 8 bases; bases outside gene matches: 4. Germline values: CDR1 MNHEY, CDR2 SVGAGI. This CDR3 has 11 residues.

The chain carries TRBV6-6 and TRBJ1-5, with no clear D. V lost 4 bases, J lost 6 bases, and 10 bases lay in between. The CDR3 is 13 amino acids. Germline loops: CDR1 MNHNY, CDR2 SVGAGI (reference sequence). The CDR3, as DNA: TGTGCCAGCAGTTCACTGAACTCTCAGCCCCAGCATTTT. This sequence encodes CASSSLNSQPQHF.

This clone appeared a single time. CDR3 DNA sequence: TGCGCCAGCAGCCAAGAGGGGCGGTGGACAGGCAATCAGCCCCAGCATTTT. This sequence encodes CASSQEGRWTGNQPQHF. The chain has TRBV4-1 and TRBJ1-5, with D tentatively TRBD1 (6 bases). The V end lost 0 bases, the J end lost 2 bases, and 14 bases lay between the germline ends. The CDR3 runs to 17 residues. Germline V gene lookup returns CDR1 MGHRA and CDR2 YSYEKL.

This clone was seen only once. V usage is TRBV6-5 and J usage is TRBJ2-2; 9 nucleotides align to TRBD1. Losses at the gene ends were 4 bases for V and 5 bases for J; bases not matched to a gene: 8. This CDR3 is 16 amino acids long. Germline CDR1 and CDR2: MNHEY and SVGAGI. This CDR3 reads CASSFLGTGRTGELFF. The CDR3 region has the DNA TGTGCCAGCAGTTTCTTAGGGACAGGGAGGACCGGGGAGCTGTTTTTT.

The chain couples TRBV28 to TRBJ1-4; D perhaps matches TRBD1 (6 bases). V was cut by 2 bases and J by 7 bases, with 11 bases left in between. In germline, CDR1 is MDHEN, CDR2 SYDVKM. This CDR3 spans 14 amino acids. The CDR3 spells CASSLGGATEKLFF. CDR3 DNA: TGTGCCAGCAGTTTAGGGGGGGCCACTGAAAAACTGTTTTTT.

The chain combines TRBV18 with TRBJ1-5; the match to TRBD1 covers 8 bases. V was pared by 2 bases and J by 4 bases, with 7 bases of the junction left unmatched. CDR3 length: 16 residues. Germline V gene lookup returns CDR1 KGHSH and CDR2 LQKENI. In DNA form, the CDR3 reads TGTGCCAGCTCACCATGGGGGACAGGTGTGAATCAGCCCCAGCATTTT. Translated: CASSPWGTGVNQPQHF.